One sample yielded the 5 T cell receptor beta chains listed below, sequenced in a study of blood T cell repertoires in COVID-19. Data came from immunoSEQ multiplex PCR; TCRdb stores just in-frame clones and leaves some out. The sample lists 70,000 to 100,000 clones; over 70% were seen once. Source material: peripheral blood. Every receptor here comes from a woman between 50 and 59 years old with acute or convalescent COVID-19.

V gene TRBV7-3 combines with J gene TRBJ1-2; D gene ambiguous. Trimming stripped 5 bases from V and 7 bases from J, with 17 bases between. The germline V gene encodes CDR1 SGHTA and CDR2 FQGTGA. The CDR3 runs to 14 residues. CDR3 residues: CASSPRGGSGGYTF. DNA of the CDR3: TGTGCCAGCAGCCCTCGCGGAGGGTCCGGTGGCTACACCTTC.

This sequence joins TRBV3-1 (or the pseudogene TRBV3-2) and TRBJ2-3; 13 bases fit TRBD2. Germline-derived CDR1 and CDR2 are LGHDT and YNNKEL (reference sequence). The CDR3 covers 18 residues. J lost 4 bases, V lost 4 bases, and 11 bases had no gene match. CDR3 amino acids: CASSRSFGTSGVSDTQYF. Here the CDR3 DNA reads TGTGCCAGCAGCCGATCCTTCGGGACTAGCGGGGTATCAGATACGCAGTATTTT.

The chain has TRBV5-1 and TRBJ2-2; tentative D call: TRBD1 (5 bases). The V and J ends lost 4 bases and 5 bases respectively, with 12 bases between them. The germline CDR1 and CDR2 sequences are SGHRS and YFSETQ. The CDR3 has 14 residues. The CDR3 protein is CASSPGSRTGELFF. As DNA, the CDR3 is TGCGCCAGCAGCCCAGGGTCGAGGACCGGGGAGCTGTTTTTT.

This rearrangement joins TRBV18 to TRBJ1-2; 8 nucleotides agree with TRBD1. The trim removed 3 bases at V and 6 bases at J, leaving 3 bases unmatched. Germline assignment: CDR1 KGHSH and CDR2 LQKENI. The CDR3 runs 13 residues. DNA for the CDR3: TGTGCCAGCTCACCCATACAGGGGGATGGCTACACCTTC. Translated, it gives CASSPIQGDGYTF.

This chain uses TRBV9 with TRBJ2-1; 9 bases align to TRBD2. The CDR3 covers 15 residues. CDR1 is SGDLS, CDR2 YYNGEE, per germline. The V and J ends lost 5 bases and 8 bases, in that order; junction bases with no gene match: 11. CDR3 bases: TGTGCCAGCAGTCTAAGGCGGGGGGGCCTTGATGAGCAGTTCTTC. Its translation is CASSLRRGGLDEQFF.